This record concerns one T cell receptor beta chain sequence. This specimen comes from a study of patients and donors after allogeneic stem cell transplantation. With 4 bases removed from V and 2 bases from J, the gap between germline ends came to 8 bases. The V gene's germline CDR1 is SEHNR and CDR2 FQNEAQ (reference sequence). This CDR3 is 13 amino acids long. In TCRdb, the RT-PCR reads were re-called with MiXCR into one record per CDR3 protein. The sample lists roughly 230,000 distinct CDR3 sequences, 11% to 15% seen once, with roughly 11% in the top ten. The chain uses TRBV7-9 and TRBJ1-1, with no clear D. The TCR comes from a human donor who was either an allogeneic HSCT recipient or a stem cell or donor lymphocyte infusion donor (not recorded which). It is not recorded whose cells these are; they may come from a transplant donor. The sample comprised blood, either unsorted or a sorted T cell fraction (not recorded which). CDR3 sequence (DNA): TGTGCCAGCAGCTCCCCAGCAAACACTGAAGCTTTCTTT. Translated, it gives CASSSPANTEAFF.